The 28 T cell receptor beta chains listed next were all sequenced from one sample in a study of brain T cells in children with intractable seizures. Described time point: blood from clinic visit 5 months post-surgery; TSC patient then seizure free. Sequencing used immunoSEQ multiplex PCR; TCRdb keeps in-frame clones, though not all of them. The sample has about 350,000 clones, over 90% seen once. The sample consisted of peripheral blood, taken roughly 5 months after surgery. Receptors originate from a boy in the first two years of life with tuberous sclerosis and intractable seizures.

This rearrangement joins TRBV5-1 to TRBJ2-5, with TRBD2 matching over 9 bases. J was trimmed by 1 base and V by 3 bases; bases with no gene match: 7. The CDR3 contains 16 residues. Germline-derived CDR1 and CDR2 are SGHRS and YFSETQ. The chain's CDR3 is CASSWRLAELQETQYF. The CDR3, as DNA: TGCGCCAGCAGCTGGCGACTAGCGGAACTCCAAGAGACCCAGTACTTC.

Notes on this clone: Other DNA sequences of this sample code for an identical CDR3. The chain employs TRBV5-1 and TRBJ1-1; 7 nucleotides align to TRBD1. The V gene end was trimmed by 3 bases and the J gene end by 1 base; junction bases not matched to a gene: 3. Per germline, CDR1 SGHRS and CDR2 YFSETQ. The CDR3 runs to 14 residues. The CDR3: CASSWDSSNTEAFF. The CDR3 nucleotides are TGCGCCAGCAGCTGGGACAGCTCGAACACTGAAGCTTTCTTT.

The V call is TRBV30, the J call TRBJ1-5; D remains unclear. The CDR3 loop spans 16 amino acids. The V gene's germline CDR1 is GTSNPN and CDR2 SVGIG (reference sequence). Trimming stripped 0 bases from V and 3 bases from J, with 15 bases between. The CDR3 loop is CAWSVNILDPNQPQHF. CDR3 nucleotide sequence: TGTGCCTGGAGTGTAAATATCCTAGACCCCAATCAGCCCCAGCATTTT. The full variable domain, rest sourced from reference TRBV30 and TRBJ1-5, is SQTIHQWPATLVQPVGSPLSLECTVEGTSNPNLYWYRQAAGRGLQLLFYSVGIGQISSEVPQNLSASRPQDRQFILSSKKLLLSDSGFYLCAWSVNILDPNQPQHFGDGTRLSIL.

The chain combines TRBV7-8 with TRBJ1-6; no definite D call. V lost 5 bases to trimming and J lost 4 bases, with 18 bases between them. CDR3 size: 17 residues. Germline V lookup: CDR1 SGHVS, CDR2 FQNEAQ. CDR3 region: CASSVKEDFNYNSPLHF. Here the CDR3 DNA reads TGTGCCAGCAGCGTTAAGGAAGATTTTAATTATAATTCACCCCTCCACTTT.

This clone has just one count. This chain joins TRBV7-6 and TRBJ2-2, with D perhaps matching TRBD2 (5 bases). Germline V lookup: CDR1 SGHVS, CDR2 FNYEAQ. The germline V and J ends were trimmed by 0 bases and 6 bases, with 5 bases remaining between them. This CDR3 has 13 residues. CDR3 loop: CASSLALAGELFF. The CDR3 DNA sequence: TGTGCCAGCAGCTTAGCACTAGCCGGGGAGCTGTTTTTT.

V is TRBV6-5 and J is TRBJ1-5; D may be TRBD1 (6 bases). V was cut by 7 bases and J by 0 bases, with 13 bases left in between. Germline V gene data show CDR1 as MNHEY and CDR2 as SVGAGI. The CDR3 sequence is 15 residues long. CDR3: CASKKQGHSNQPQHF. CDR3 sequence (DNA): TGTGCCAGCAAAAAACAGGGACATAGCAATCAGCCCCAGCATTTT.

This clone was recorded only once. This chain links TRBV6-5 with TRBJ2-4; D not resolved. Trimming removed 5 bases from V and 1 base from J, with 9 bases in between. This CDR3 spans 14 amino acids. The V gene's germline CDR1 is MNHEY and CDR2 SVGAGI. Here the CDR3 reads CASSIVRAKNIQYF. The CDR3 nucleotides are TGTGCCAGCAGTATTGTCCGGGCCAAAAACATTCAGTACTTC.

This sequence joins TRBV29-1 and TRBJ1-1; D gene ambiguous. V dropped 7 bases and J dropped 5 bases, with 17 bases sitting between them. CDR3 length equals 13 residues. Germline V gene sequence: CDR1 SQVTM, CDR2 ANQGSEA. CDR3 loop: CSAVVVRSTEAFF. The CDR3 region has the DNA TGCAGCGCCGTGGTGGTTCGCAGTACTGAAGCTTTCTTT.

The chain employs TRBV3-1 (or the pseudogene TRBV3-2) and TRBJ2-2; the D gene is possibly TRBD2 (7 bases). The V end lost 3 bases, the J end lost 1 base, and 15 bases lay between the germline ends. This CDR3 region has 17 residues. Germline CDR1 is LGHDT and CDR2 is YNNKEL (reference sequence). This CDR3 is CASSHRRGPWNTGELFF. CDR3 in DNA: TGTGCCAGCAGCCATCGGCGGGGGCCCTGGAACACCGGGGAGCTGTTTTTT.

The chain carries TRBV7-9 and TRBJ2-6, with no clear D. With 3 bases removed from V and 0 bases from J, the gap between germline ends came to 12 bases. The CDR3 covers 17 residues. Germline V gene data show CDR1 as SEHNR and CDR2 as FQNEAQ (reference sequence). As DNA, the CDR3 is TGTGCCAGCAGCTTGGCGTCCCCCTTCTCTGGGGCCAACGTCCTGACTTTC. It codes for CASSLASPFSGANVLTF.

The chain recombines TRBV2 with TRBJ1-1; D not resolved. Germline V gene sequence: CDR1 SNHLY, CDR2 FYNNEI. The CDR3 totals 13 residues. V was trimmed by 8 bases and J by 1 base, leaving 11 bases between them. In nucleotides, the CDR3 is TGTGCCAGCGTTACGACGGGGAACACTGAAGCTTTCTTT. Translation: CASVTTGNTEAFF.

This chain joins TRBV12-3 or TRBV12-4 and TRBJ1-1; D remains unclear. V was clipped by 3 bases and J by 5 bases, with 10 bases between them. This CDR3 comprises 13 residues. The CDR3 sequence is CASSFRSITEAFF. For the CDR3, the DNA is TGTGCCAGCAGTTTTCGGTCGATAACTGAAGCTTTCTTT.

This clone came up once. The rearrangement uses TRBV12-3 or TRBV12-4 and TRBJ2-7; D is unclear. The germline V and J ends were trimmed by 1 base and 7 bases, with 8 bases remaining between them. The CDR3 is 12 residues long. Written as DNA, the CDR3 is TGTGCCAGCAGTTTAGAGAAAGGAGAGCAGTACTTC. This encodes CASSLEKGEQYF.

The gene calls are TRBV3-1 (or the pseudogene TRBV3-2) and TRBJ2-7; a weak D match, TRBD2 (6 bases). Germline V gene sequence: CDR1 LGHDT, CDR2 YNNKEL (reference sequence). The CDR3 loop spans 16 amino acids. V lost 1 base to trimming and J lost 3 bases, with 16 bases between them. The CDR3 spells CASSQVRAGKLYEQYF. The CDR3 bases are TGTGCCAGCAGCCAAGTTAGGGCGGGAAAACTCTACGAGCAGTACTTC.

This chain connects TRBV5-4 to TRBJ2-5; the match to TRBD2 covers 11 bases. J gave up 5 bases and V 6 bases, and 9 bases lay outside the gene matches. CDR3 length equals 15 residues. Germline V gene sequence: CDR1 SGHNT, CDR2 YYREEE (reference sequence). The CDR3 sequence: CASNLAGGRDETQYF. CDR3 sequence (DNA): TGTGCCAGCAACTTAGCGGGAGGGAGGGACGAGACCCAGTACTTC.

The rearrangement uses TRBV4-1 and TRBJ2-7; no reliable D call. V was trimmed by 0 bases and J by 3 bases, leaving 15 bases between them. The CDR3 has 16 amino acids. The germline CDR1 and CDR2 sequences are MGHRA and YSYEKL. This CDR3 reads CASSQDVSKWGYEQYF. CDR3 sequence (DNA): TGCGCCAGCAGCCAAGATGTTTCAAAGTGGGGCTACGAGCAGTACTTC.

V and J are TRBV6-6 and TRBJ1-2, with 9 bases matching TRBD1. Germline CDR1 is MNHNY and CDR2 is SVGAGI (reference sequence). J lost 4 bases, V lost 2 bases, and 8 bases had no gene match. This CDR3 has 16 amino acids. In nucleotides, the CDR3 is TGTGCCAGCAGTTACCGGACAGGGGAGCACTTCTATGGCTACACCTTC. Translating it yields CASSYRTGEHFYGYTF.

The rearrangement links TRBV30 to TRBJ1-2; D may be TRBD1 (5 bases). The germline V and J ends were trimmed by 0 bases and 8 bases, with 16 bases remaining between them. CDR3 length: 14 amino acids. Germline V gene lookup returns CDR1 GTSNPN and CDR2 SVGIG (reference sequence). The CDR3 loop reads CAWSVGAARLGYTF. For the CDR3, the DNA is TGTGCCTGGAGTGTAGGGGCAGCCCGCTTAGGCTACACCTTC.

The chain is built from TRBV5-1 and TRBJ1-1; the match to TRBD1 covers 8 bases. Germline V gene data show CDR1 as SGHRS and CDR2 as YFSETQ. The CDR3 runs to 14 residues. V lost 2 bases to trimming and J lost 5 bases; unmatched junction nucleotides: 5. The CDR3 loop reads CASSLGQGKTEAFF. DNA for the CDR3: TGCGCCAGCAGCTTAGGACAGGGAAAGACTGAAGCTTTCTTT.

The rearrangement uses TRBV24-1 and TRBJ1-1; D unclear. V was trimmed by 2 bases and J by 1 base, leaving 4 bases between them. This CDR3 spans 13 amino acids. The V gene's germline CDR1 is KGHDR and CDR2 SFDVKD. The CDR3 reads CATSDSGNTEAFF. The DNA for the CDR3 is TGTGCCACCAGTGATTCAGGGAACACTGAAGCTTTCTTT.

The V gene is TRBV4-1, the J gene TRBJ2-7; 12 bases are shared with TRBD2. This CDR3 region has 15 residues. Trimming took 1 base from V and 3 from J; bases not matched to a gene: 1. CDR1 and CDR2 from the germline V gene are MGHRA and YSYEKL. For the CDR3, the DNA is TGCGCCAGCAGCCAAGTGGGACTAGCGGGCTACGAGCAGTACTTC. This translates into CASSQVGLAGYEQYF.

The chain uses TRBV30 and TRBJ2-7, with 7 bases fitting TRBD1. Germline CDR1 is GTSNPN and CDR2 is SVGIG (reference sequence). V was clipped by 2 bases and J by 2 bases; unmatched bases: 3. The CDR3 is made up of 13 amino acids. In nucleotides, the CDR3 is TGTGCCTGGAGTTTACAGGGGCCCTACGAGCAGTACTTC. It translates to CAWSLQGPYEQYF.

The J gene is TRBJ2-3, the V gene TRBV7-2; D is possibly TRBD1 (5 bases). The CDR3 spans 14 residues. Per the germline V gene, CDR1 is SGHTA and CDR2 is FQGNSA. V lost 3 bases to trimming and J lost 6 bases, with 13 bases between them. For the CDR3, the DNA is TGTGCCAGCAGCTTCCTCTCCAGGGCGGATACGCAGTATTTT. Translated, it gives CASSFLSRADTQYF.

The chain links TRBV6-5 to TRBJ2-7; 7 bases align to TRBD1. Germline trimming cut 5 bases from V and 3 bases from J; bases unmatched to any gene: 4. The germline V gene encodes CDR1 MNHEY and CDR2 SVGAGI. CDR3 length: 13 amino acids. The CDR3 nucleotides are TGTGCCAGCAGTCTAACAGGGGACTACGAGCAGTACTTC. Amino acids: CASSLTGDYEQYF.

The chain couples TRBV9 to TRBJ2-3; D may be TRBD1 (5 bases). The germline gives CDR1 SGDLS, CDR2 YYNGEE. The CDR3 has 16 residues. V was shortened by 4 bases and J by 2 bases, with 17 bases between the two germline ends. CDR3 amino acids: CASSLQGARLTDTQYF. CDR3 nucleotides: TGTGCCAGCAGCCTCCAAGGGGCGCGGCTCACAGATACGCAGTATTTT.

This clone was seen only a few times. The V gene is TRBV24-1, the J gene TRBJ1-3; D not resolved. The CDR3 is 14 amino acids. Germline assignment: CDR1 KGHDR and CDR2 SFDVKD. Trimming left V 8 bases short and J 0 bases short, with 10 bases between. The CDR3 loop reads CATTPSFSGNTIYF. The CDR3 DNA sequence: TGTGCCACCACCCCATCGTTCTCTGGAAACACCATATATTTT.

V is TRBV19 and J is TRBJ2-5, with 7 positions matching TRBD2. Germline loops: CDR1 LNHDA, CDR2 SQIVND (reference sequence). This CDR3 comprises 13 residues. J lost 1 base, V lost 9 bases, and 5 bases had no gene match. In DNA form, the CDR3 reads TGTGCCAGCAGCCCTAGCGGCCAAGAGACCCAGTACTTC. Translating gives CASSPSGQETQYF.

The chain employs TRBV7-9 and TRBJ2-7; possible D gene TRBD1, 6 bases. The V and J ends lost 8 bases and 3 bases respectively, with 11 bases between them. CDR3 length: 12 residues. Per germline, CDR1 SEHNR and CDR2 FQNEAQ (reference sequence). CDR3 residues: CASQGTNYEQYF. DNA of the CDR3: TGTGCCAGCCAGGGGACGAACTACGAGCAGTACTTC. Filled out from reference TRBV7-9 and TRBJ2-7, the complete variable domain reads DTGVSQNPRHKITKRGQNVTFRCDPISEHNRLYWYRQTLGQGPEFLTYFQNEAQLEKSRLLSDRFSAERPKGSFSTLEIQRTEQGDSAMYLCASQGTNYEQYFGPGTRLTVT.